This T cell receptor (beta chain) stems from a study (dated by TCRdb to the mid-2010s). With regard to the full study: The study tested whether tumor-infiltrating Tregs in breast cancer are recruited from blood Tregs or converted in situ from other CD4+ T cell subsets.

CDR1 SEHNR and CDR2 FQNEAQ are derived from the germline V gene (reference sequence). Unmatched junction bases come to 17, with V trimmed by 7 bases and J by 0 bases. The CDR3 goes from the cysteine to the phenylalanine over 19 residues. Only the CDR3 region is kept as DNA, spanning 57 bases read in frame from base 1. The Miltenyi Naive CD4+ T Cell Isolation kit was used to purify naive CD4+ T cells, and Tregs were depleted with CD25 microbeads. Tregs, naive and memory CD4+ T cells from tumor, blood and ipsilateral draining lymph nodes of a few breast cancer patients underwent full-length TCR alpha and beta sequencing. Tumor tissue, along with lymph nodes from ipsilateral axillary dissection, was perfused with PBS, minced, and then digested using collagenase I and hyaluronidase. A purity exceeding 90% was confirmed by FACS for the sorted cell populations. Full-length TCR variable regions were amplified by 5' RACE PCR with constant-region reverse primers, followed by semi-nested PCR with Nested Universal Primer A. Using the ReliaPrep RNA Cell Miniprep System, total RNA was extracted, and the SMARTer RACE 5'/3' Kit was then used to reverse transcribe the RNA into 5'RACE-ready cDNA. Full-length TCR alpha and beta libraries were barcoded with multiplex adaptors and sequenced on an Illumina MiSeq. The source study handled its data this way. For each of nine subset-tissue groups, sequencing data from the five patients were pooled, and the groups were compared by unsupervised clustering of TCR gene usage. The Morisita-Horn index was used to calculate repertoire similarity, with shared sequences weighted according to their contribution to each repertoire. The public reads were reprocessed in TCRdb via fastp at Q25 and MiXCR, keeping in-frame beta chains. All rows with the same CDR3 protein become a single entry with the most common DNA and genes. The V and J calls here are based on TCRdb, not the publication. The sample yields tens of thousands of distinct CDR3 sequences; around 26% were counted once. The ten top clones hold around 3% of the sample.

This clonotype was detected many times. The antigen this receptor binds is unknown. Per-base qualities were not stored, and no clone one base away is much larger. What the study reported, not specific to this receptor: Tumor memory CD4+ T cell TCR gene usage clustered with blood and lymph node memory CD4+ cells and lymph node naive CD4+ cells. The greatest overlap of tumor-infiltrating Treg TCR alpha and beta sequences was with tumor naive CD4+ T cells, followed next by blood naive CD4+ T cells. The validation in the larger cohort was limited to a single TCR beta V-J rearrangement instead of whole repertoires.

In this chain, TRBV7-9 is recombined with TRBJ1-1; 10 bases in the junction line up with TRBD1. The sequence came from a female donor with breast cancer. The sequenced sample was tumor-infiltrating naive CD4+ T cells sorted from the breast tumor. The sample's cell subset or site label is to be understood as: naive CD4+ T cells, CD4+CD45RA+CD25-. The sequenced DNA is TGTGCCAGCACACCTACCCGCCCCCGGGACAGGGGAATGAACACTGAAGCTTTCTTT. It translates as CASTPTRPRDRGMNTEAFF.